This T cell receptor beta chain comes out of a study of Graves' ophthalmopathy and Graves' hyperthyroidism. This clonotype was detected many times. CDR3 length: 14 amino acids. The V end was cut by 7 bases, the J end by 3 bases, with 16 bases between. Germline CDR1 MGHDK, CDR2 SYGVNS. RNA transcripts served as template for amplifying TCR beta CDR3 sequences. Investigators did first-round RT-PCR with HTBI primers, then second-round multiplex PCR. One entry per CDR3 protein results from TCRdb running MiXCR on the multiplex PCR reads. The table lists 200,000 to 300,000 distinct CDR3 sequences, 40% to 50% of them singletons, with around half in the top ten.

The receptor's source is an adult man with Graves' ophthalmopathy. The sequenced sample was peripheral blood. The chain uses TRBV25-1 and TRBJ2-7; possibly TRBD1 for D (6 bases). Here the CDR3 DNA reads TGTGCCAGCACAACAGGGAAGGGGTTCTACGAGCAGTACTTC. This sequence encodes CASTTGKGFYEQYF.